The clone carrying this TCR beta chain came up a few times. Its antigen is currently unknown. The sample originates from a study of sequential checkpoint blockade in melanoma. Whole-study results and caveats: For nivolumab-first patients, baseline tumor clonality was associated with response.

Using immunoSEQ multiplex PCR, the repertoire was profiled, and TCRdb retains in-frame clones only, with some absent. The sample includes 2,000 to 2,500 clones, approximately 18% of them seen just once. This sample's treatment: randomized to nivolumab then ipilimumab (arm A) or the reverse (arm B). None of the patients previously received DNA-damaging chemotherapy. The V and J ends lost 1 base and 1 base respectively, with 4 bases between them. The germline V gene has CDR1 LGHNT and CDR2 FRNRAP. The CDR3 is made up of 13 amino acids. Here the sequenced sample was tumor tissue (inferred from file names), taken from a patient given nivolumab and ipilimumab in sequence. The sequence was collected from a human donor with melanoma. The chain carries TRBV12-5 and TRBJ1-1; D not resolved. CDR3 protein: CASGLGSNTEAFF. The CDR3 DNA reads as TGTGCTAGTGGTTTGGGTTCGAACACTGAAGCTTTCTTT.